This T cell receptor beta chain was captured in a study of T-cell memory formation after mild COVID-19. Study in general: Largely, TCR clusters stayed within a single donor. General study findings and limits: The study found contracting CD4+ clones mainly in CM and EM and contracting CD8+ clones in EMRA. Pre-infection memory showed some responding clones, and this suggested that cross-reactive memory joined.

Regarding this clonotype: Its specificity is not known.

The CDR3 loop spans 13 amino acids. CDR1 is SGHAT and CDR2 is FQNNGV in the germline V gene. The germline V and J ends were trimmed by 3 bases and 1 base, with 7 bases remaining between them. After 5'RACE with constant-segment primers, TCR alpha and TCR beta cDNA libraries carrying sample barcodes and UMIs were obtained. TCRdb used MiXCR to reprocess the 5' RACE reads, holding one entry per CDR3 protein. In the table there are around 180,000 distinct CDR3 sequences, 18% of which are singletons. This chain links TRBV11-2 with TRBJ2-7; weak D call: TRBD2 (5 bases). The source material was PBMCs or a T cell subset sorted from them (not recorded which). The receptor was isolated from a man in his late teens or twenties who had mild COVID-19 (a few samples of this study predate the infection). Cell type and time point are not known. The CDR3, as DNA: TGTGCCAGCAGCTTGTCGGGGTCCTACGAGCAGTACTTC. It is translated as CASSLSGSYEQYF.